Below are 28 T cell receptor beta chains sequenced from a single sample in a study of monozygotic twins with inflammatory bowel disease. TCRdb reworked the 5' RACE reads into one entry per CDR3 protein, no DNA. Recorded for this sample: about 450,000 distinct CDR3 sequences. Sequenced material: blood. These TCRs come from a human donor with ulcerative colitis or Crohn's disease, or a healthy co-twin of an affected twin (not recorded which).

The V call is TRBV20-1, the J call TRBJ2-1; the TCRdb call, TRBD1, lacks DNA for checking. The CDR3 spans 15 residues. Germline lookup yields CDR1 DFQATT and CDR2 SNEGSKA (reference sequence). CDR3 sequence reads: CSAAQGTVLYNEQFF.

CDR3 loop: CASSYTSPGQGANYGYTF. The chain employs TRBV6-5 and TRBJ1-2; TCRdb's assignment of TRBD1 cannot be checked, as there is no DNA. This CDR3 has 18 amino acids. Germline CDR1 reads MNHEY; CDR2 reads SVGAGI.

The J gene is TRBJ2-3, the V gene TRBV4-3; TCRdb proposes TRBD2, but this gene call is untestable without DNA. CDR1 LGHNA and CDR2 YSLEER come from the germline V gene. The CDR3 extends over 17 amino acids. The CDR3 spells CASSQAIERAGTDTQYF.

The chain carries TRBV5-1 and TRBJ2-7. The CDR3 extends over 14 amino acids. Per germline, CDR1 SGHRS and CDR2 YFSETQ. The CDR3 protein is CASSLGVGNYEQYF.

This chain joins TRBV5-4 and TRBJ2-1; TCRdb selects TRBD1, and the lack of DNA leaves this call unchecked. The CDR3 contains 16 residues. Germline CDR1 reads SGHNT; CDR2 reads YYREEE (reference sequence). The CDR3 protein is CASSLQGTGAYNEQFF.

The chain uses TRBV20-1 and TRBJ2-2. Germline CDR1 DFQATT, CDR2 SNEGSKA (reference sequence). The CDR3 contains 14 residues. CDR3 residues: CSAGDPTNTGELFF.

This chain joins TRBV27 and TRBJ2-2; TCRdb lists TRBD2, though no DNA is available to test this call. The CDR3 contains 17 residues. CDR1 is MNHEY, CDR2 SMNVEV, per germline (reference sequence). The chain's CDR3 is CASSLLGGGENTGELFF.

This chain uses TRBV24-1 with TRBJ2-7. Germline lookup yields CDR1 KGHDR and CDR2 SFDVKD. The CDR3 has 14 amino acids. The CDR3 here is CATSESGTTYEQYF.

J is TRBJ1-4 and V is TRBV7-9; absent DNA, TCRdb's TRBD1 call cannot be checked. The CDR3 is 16 amino acids. Looked up from germline, CDR1 is SEHNR and CDR2 is FQNEAQ (reference sequence). CDR3 region: CASSLAGQGGNEKLFF.

The CDR3 spells CAIKSGGAGWETQYF. This rearrangement joins TRBV10-3 to TRBJ2-5; TCRdb gives TRBD2 as the D gene, but with no DNA this cannot be confirmed. Germline V gives CDR1 ENHRY, CDR2 SYGVKD. This CDR3 contains 15 residues.

This chain joins TRBV29-1 and TRBJ2-2. This CDR3 comprises 14 residues. Germline CDR1 reads SQVTM; CDR2 reads ANQGSEA. The CDR3 is CSVQTMSNTGELFF.

The chain links TRBV4-3 to TRBJ2-1; TCRdb selects TRBD2, and the lack of DNA leaves this call unchecked. There are 20 residues in the CDR3. The germline CDR1 and CDR2 sequences are LGHNA and YSLEER. The CDR3 spells CASSQDQISGRMSSYNEQFF.

V gene TRBV6-1 combines with J gene TRBJ2-3; TCRdb's assignment of TRBD2 cannot be checked, as there is no DNA. Germline assignment: CDR1 MNHNS and CDR2 SASEGT. This CDR3 has 13 amino acids. CDR3 sequence: CASGGPTTDTQYF.

The V call is TRBV7-2, the J call TRBJ2-1; no DNA is available, so the TRBD1 call from TCRdb remains unchecked. CDR3 size: 14 residues. Per germline, CDR1 SGHTA and CDR2 FQGNSA. The CDR3 here is CASSGDSSYNEQFF.

J is TRBJ2-1 and V is TRBV20-1; TCRdb's D call of TRBD2 is untestable without DNA. This CDR3 comprises 16 residues. Germline assignment: CDR1 DFQATT and CDR2 SNEGSKA (reference sequence). The CDR3 is CSAFRHSGRDYNEQFF.

The chain is built from TRBV10-2 and TRBJ2-2; as DNA is missing, the TRBD1 call by TCRdb cannot be tested. The CDR3 extends over 16 amino acids. The germline V gene encodes CDR1 WSHSY and CDR2 SAAADI. CDR3: CASKLPGQGNTGELFF.

The gene calls are TRBV9 and TRBJ1-5. Germline V gives CDR1 SGDLS, CDR2 YYNGEE. The CDR3 extends over 13 amino acids. The CDR3 here is CASSVGEYQPQHF.

The rearrangement joins TRBV19 to TRBJ2-3; the TCRdb D gene call, TRBD2, has no DNA to confirm it. The CDR3 length is 15 residues. Per the germline V gene, CDR1 is LNHDA and CDR2 is SQIVND (reference sequence). CDR3: CASSMEAGVTDTQYF.

CDR3 residues: CASSPRTGETQYF. The rearrangement links TRBV12-3 or TRBV12-4 to TRBJ2-5; TCRdb calls TRBD1, which cannot be checked without DNA. The CDR3 loop spans 13 amino acids.

The chain carries TRBV30 and TRBJ2-5. The CDR3 sequence is 11 residues long. Germline V gives CDR1 GTSNPN, CDR2 SVGIG (reference sequence). CDR3 loop: CAWSGGETQYF.

V usage is TRBV5-1 and J usage is TRBJ1-1. Looked up from germline, CDR1 is SGHRS and CDR2 is YFSETQ. This CDR3 region has 16 residues. CDR3 sequence reads: CASSLVPVSMNTEAFF.

The CDR3 spells CASSPSPGTGEKLFF. The chain carries TRBV9 and TRBJ1-4; TCRdb reports TRBD1, a call that lacks DNA to check it against. The germline V gene has CDR1 SGDLS and CDR2 YYNGEE. The CDR3 extends over 15 amino acids.

V is TRBV20-1 and J is TRBJ2-1; TCRdb's D call, TRBD1, is unchecked because there is no DNA. Germline CDR1 and CDR2: DFQATT and SNEGSKA (reference sequence). The length of the CDR3 is 13 residues. The CDR3 protein is CSASRTGYNKQFF.

CDR3 region: CASSSGGATAPLHF. This rearrangement joins TRBV19 to TRBJ1-6; the TCRdb D gene call, TRBD1, has no DNA to confirm it. Germline loops: CDR1 LNHDA, CDR2 SQIVND (reference sequence). The CDR3 is 14 amino acids.

This chain joins TRBV29-1 and TRBJ2-2; without DNA, the TCRdb call of TRBD1 cannot be checked. The CDR3 is 11 amino acids. Germline V gives CDR1 SQVTM, CDR2 ANQGSEA. CDR3 protein: CSIQGTGELFF.

V gene TRBV9 combines with J gene TRBJ2-1; absent DNA, TCRdb's TRBD1 call cannot be checked. This CDR3 is built from 14 residues. Germline values: CDR1 SGDLS, CDR2 YYNGEE. The CDR3 loop is CASSPTGSRGEQFF.

V gene TRBV20-1 combines with J gene TRBJ2-1; without DNA, the TCRdb call of TRBD2 cannot be checked. CDR3 length: 14 residues. Germline V CDR1 and CDR2: DFQATT, SNEGSKA (reference sequence). The CDR3 is CSANYRDGYNEQFF.

The chain recombines TRBV5-6 with TRBJ2-4; the D gene TCRdb calls, TRBD2, cannot be checked with no DNA. This CDR3 contains 11 residues. The germline gives CDR1 SGHDT, CDR2 YYEEEE. This chain's CDR3 is CASSSSGTQYF.